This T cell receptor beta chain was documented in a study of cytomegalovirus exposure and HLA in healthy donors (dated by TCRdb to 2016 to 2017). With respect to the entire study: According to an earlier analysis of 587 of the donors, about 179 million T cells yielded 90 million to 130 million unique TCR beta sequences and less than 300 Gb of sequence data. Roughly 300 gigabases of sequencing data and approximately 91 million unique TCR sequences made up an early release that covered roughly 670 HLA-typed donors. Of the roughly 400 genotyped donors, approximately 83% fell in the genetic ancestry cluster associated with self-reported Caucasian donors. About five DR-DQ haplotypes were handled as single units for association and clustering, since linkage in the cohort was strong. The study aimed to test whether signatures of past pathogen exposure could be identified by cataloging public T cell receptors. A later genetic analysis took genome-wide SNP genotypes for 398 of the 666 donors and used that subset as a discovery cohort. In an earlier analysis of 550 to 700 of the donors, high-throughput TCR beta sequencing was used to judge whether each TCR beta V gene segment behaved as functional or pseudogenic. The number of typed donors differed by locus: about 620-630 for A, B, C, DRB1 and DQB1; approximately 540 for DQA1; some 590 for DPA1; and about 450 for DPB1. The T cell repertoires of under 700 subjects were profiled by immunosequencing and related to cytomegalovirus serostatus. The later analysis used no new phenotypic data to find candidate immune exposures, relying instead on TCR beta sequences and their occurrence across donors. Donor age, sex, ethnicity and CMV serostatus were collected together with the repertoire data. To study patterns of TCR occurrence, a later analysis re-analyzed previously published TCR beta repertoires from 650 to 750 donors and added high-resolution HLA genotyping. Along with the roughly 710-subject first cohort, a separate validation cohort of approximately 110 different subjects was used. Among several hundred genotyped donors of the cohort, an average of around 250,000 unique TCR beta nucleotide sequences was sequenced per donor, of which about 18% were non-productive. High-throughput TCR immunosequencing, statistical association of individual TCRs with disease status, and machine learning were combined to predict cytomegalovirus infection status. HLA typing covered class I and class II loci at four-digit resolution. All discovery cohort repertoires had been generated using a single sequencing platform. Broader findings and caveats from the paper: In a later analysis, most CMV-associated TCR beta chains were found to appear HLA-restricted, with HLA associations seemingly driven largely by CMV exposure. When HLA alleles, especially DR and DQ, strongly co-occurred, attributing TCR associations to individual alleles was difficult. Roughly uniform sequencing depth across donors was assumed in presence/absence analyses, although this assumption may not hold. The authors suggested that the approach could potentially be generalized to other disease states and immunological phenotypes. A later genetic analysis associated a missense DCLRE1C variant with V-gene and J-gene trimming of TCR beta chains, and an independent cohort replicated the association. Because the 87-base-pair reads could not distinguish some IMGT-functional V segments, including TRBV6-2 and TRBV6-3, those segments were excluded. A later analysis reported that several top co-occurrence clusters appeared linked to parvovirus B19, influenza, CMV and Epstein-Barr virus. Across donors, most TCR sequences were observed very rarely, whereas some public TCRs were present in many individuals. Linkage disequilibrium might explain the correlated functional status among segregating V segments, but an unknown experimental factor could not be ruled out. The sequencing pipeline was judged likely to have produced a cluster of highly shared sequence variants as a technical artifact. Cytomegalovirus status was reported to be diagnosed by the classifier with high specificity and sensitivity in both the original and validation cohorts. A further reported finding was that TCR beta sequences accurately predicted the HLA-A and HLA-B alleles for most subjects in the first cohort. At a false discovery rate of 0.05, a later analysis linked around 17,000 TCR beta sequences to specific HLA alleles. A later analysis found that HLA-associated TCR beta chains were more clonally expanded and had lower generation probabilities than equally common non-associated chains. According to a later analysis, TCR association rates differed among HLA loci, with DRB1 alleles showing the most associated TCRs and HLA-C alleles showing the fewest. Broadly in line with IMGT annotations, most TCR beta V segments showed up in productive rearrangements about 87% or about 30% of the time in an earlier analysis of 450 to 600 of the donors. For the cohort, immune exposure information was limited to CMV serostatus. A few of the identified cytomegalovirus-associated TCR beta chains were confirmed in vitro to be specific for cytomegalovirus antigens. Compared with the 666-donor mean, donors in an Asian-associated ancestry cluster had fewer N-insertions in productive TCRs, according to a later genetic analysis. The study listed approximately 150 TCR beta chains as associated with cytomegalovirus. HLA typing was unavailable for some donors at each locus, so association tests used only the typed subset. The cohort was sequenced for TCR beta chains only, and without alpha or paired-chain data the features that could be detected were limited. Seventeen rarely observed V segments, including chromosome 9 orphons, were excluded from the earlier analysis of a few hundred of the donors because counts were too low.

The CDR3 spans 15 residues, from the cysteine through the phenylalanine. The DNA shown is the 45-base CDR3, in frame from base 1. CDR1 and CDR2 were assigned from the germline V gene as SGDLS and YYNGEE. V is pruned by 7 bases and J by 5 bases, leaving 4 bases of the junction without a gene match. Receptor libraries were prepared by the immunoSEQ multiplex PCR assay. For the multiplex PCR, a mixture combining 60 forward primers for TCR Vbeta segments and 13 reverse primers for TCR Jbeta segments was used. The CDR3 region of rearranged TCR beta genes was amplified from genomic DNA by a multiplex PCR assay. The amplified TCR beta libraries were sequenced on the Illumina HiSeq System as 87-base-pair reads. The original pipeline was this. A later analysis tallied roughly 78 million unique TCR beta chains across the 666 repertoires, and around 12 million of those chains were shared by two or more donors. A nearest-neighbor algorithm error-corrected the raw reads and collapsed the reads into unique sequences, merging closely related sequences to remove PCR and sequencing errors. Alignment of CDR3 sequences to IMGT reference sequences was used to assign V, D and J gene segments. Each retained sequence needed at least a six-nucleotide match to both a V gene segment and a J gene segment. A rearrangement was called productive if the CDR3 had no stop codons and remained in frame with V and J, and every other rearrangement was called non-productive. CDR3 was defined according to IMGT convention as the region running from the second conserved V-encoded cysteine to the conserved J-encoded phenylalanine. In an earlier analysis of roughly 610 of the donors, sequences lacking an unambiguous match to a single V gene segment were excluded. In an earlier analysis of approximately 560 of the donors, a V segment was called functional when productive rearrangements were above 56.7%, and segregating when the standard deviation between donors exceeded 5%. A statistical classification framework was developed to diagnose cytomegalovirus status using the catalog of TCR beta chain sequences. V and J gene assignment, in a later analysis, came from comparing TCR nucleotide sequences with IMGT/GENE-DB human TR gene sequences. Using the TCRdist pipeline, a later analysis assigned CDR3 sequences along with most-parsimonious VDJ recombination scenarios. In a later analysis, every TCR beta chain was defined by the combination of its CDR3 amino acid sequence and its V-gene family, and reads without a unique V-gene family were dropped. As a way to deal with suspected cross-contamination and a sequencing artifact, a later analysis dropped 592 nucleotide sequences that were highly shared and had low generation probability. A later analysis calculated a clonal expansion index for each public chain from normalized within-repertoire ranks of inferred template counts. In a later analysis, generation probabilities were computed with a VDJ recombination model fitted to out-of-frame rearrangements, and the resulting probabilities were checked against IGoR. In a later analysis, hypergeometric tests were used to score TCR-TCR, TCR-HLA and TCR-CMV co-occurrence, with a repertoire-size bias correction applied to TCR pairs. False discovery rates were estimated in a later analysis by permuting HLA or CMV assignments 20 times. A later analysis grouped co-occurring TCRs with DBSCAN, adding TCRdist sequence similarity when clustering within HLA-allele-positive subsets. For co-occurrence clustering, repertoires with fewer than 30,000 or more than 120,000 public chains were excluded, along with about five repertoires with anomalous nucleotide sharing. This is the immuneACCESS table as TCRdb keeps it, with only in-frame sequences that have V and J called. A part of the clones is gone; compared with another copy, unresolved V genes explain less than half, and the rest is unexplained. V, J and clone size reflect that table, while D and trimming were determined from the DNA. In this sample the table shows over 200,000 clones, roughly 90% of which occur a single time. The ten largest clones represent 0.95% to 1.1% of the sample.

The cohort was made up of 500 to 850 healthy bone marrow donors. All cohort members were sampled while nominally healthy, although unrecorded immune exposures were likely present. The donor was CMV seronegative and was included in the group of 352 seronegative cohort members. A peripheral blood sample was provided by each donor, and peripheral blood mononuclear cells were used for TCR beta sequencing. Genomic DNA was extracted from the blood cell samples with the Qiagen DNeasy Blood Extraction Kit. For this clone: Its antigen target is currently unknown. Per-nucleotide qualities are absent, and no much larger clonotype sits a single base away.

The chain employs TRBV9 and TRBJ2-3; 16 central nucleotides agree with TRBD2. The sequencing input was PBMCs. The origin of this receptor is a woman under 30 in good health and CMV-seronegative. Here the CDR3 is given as CASGTSGRAGDTQYF. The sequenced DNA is TGTGCCAGCGGGACTAGCGGGAGGGCGGGAGATACGCAGTATTTT.